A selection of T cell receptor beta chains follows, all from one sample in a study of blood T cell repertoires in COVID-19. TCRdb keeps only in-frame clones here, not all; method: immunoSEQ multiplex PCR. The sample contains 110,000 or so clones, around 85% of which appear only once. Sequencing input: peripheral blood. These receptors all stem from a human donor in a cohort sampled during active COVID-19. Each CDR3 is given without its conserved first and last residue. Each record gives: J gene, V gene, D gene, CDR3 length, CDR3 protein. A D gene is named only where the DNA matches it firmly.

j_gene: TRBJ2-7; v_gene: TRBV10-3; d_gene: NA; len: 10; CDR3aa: AISGQGYEQY
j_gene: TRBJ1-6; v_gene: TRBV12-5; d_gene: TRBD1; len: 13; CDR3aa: ASGFDGTGNSPLH
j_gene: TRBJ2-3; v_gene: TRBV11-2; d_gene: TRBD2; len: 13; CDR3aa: ASSYGLAGRDTQY
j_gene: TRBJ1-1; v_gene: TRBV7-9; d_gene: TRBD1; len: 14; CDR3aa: ASSRGPRQGWTEAF
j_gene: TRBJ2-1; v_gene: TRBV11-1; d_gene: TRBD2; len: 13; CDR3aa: ASSLSGGYYNEQF
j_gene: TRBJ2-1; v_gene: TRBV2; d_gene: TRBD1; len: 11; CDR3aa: ASRDRGGNEQF
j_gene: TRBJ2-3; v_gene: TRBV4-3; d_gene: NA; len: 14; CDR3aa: ASSPWVGADTDTQY
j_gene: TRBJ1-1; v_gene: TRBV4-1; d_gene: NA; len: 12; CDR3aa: ASSQGQGNTEAF
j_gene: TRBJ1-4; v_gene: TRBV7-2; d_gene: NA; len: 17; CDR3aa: ASSLALQIQFATNEKLF
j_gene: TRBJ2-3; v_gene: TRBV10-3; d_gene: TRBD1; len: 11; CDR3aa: AITQGVSDTQY
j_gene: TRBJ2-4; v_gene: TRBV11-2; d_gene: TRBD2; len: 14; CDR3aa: ASSPQRGVAKNIQY
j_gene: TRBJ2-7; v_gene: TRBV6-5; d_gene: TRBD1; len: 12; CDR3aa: ASSWTGGTYEQY
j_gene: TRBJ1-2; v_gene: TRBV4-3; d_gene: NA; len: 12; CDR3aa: ASSQSGPHYGYT
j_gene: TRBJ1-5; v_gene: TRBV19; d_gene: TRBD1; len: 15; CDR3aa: ASSIPTRQGAGQPQH
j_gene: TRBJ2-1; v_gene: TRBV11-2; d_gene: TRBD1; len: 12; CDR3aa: ASSLSGQYNEQF
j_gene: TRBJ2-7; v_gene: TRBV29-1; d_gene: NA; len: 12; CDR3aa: SVELVGAPYEQY
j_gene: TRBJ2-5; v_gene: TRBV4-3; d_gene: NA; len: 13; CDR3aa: ASSQDVGPRETQY
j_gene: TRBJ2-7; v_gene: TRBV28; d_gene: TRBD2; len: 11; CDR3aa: ASSLIGGYEQY